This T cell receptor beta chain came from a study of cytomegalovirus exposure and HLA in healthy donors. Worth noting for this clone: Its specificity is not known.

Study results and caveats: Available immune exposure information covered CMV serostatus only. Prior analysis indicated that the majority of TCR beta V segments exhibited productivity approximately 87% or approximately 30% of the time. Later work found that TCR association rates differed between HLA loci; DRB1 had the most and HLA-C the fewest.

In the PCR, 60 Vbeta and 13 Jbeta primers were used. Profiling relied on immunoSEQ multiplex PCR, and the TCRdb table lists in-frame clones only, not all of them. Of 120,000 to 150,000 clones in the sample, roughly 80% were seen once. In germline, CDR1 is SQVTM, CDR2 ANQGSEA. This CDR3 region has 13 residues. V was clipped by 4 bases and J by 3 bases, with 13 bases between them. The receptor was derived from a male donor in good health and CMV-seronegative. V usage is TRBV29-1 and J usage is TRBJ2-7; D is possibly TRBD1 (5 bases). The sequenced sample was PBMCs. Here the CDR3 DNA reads TGCAGCGTTGTGGGGCCGCCCGACTACGAGCAGTACTTC. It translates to CSVVGPPDYEQYF.